This TCR beta chain was identified during a study of post-analysis software for immune sequencing data. Study-level points and caveats: Relative to controls, patients had about 5 TRBV segments at higher frequency, with TRBV5-6, TRBV5-1 and TRBV20-1 among these.

This CDR3 contains 11 residues. Looked up from germline, CDR1 is DFQATT and CDR2 is SNEGSKA (reference sequence). With 2 bases removed from V and 13 bases from J, the gap between germline ends came to 12 bases. Details on this clonotype: The antigen is unknown.

Presence of unique molecular identifiers characterized the TCR beta cDNA libraries. Starting from approximately 1 to 10 million T cells, the study yielded about 490,000 cDNA molecules. From the PCR reads, TCRdb called clonotypes with MiXCR, one entry per CDR3 protein. The sample includes around 770,000 distinct CDR3 sequences, 40% to 55% of them seen just once. The gene calls are TRBV20-1 and TRBJ2-4; D gene ambiguous. This sequence was found in a girl under 18 with multiple sclerosis. Sequences were obtained from blood. CDR3 nucleotide sequence: TGCAGTGCTAGAATGGTCCTAGAGCAGTACTTC. As protein: CSARMVLEQYF.